The clone carrying this TCR beta chain occurred a few times. Generated by immunoSEQ multiplex PCR, the TCRdb table keeps only in-frame clones and is missing some. The sample includes about 200,000 clones, roughly 87% seen only once; the top ten take around 2.4%. The data originate from a study of blood T cell repertoires in COVID-19. What was sequenced was PBMCs or T cells enriched from blood (not recorded which). The TCR originated in a woman aged 30 to 39 who had recovered from COVID-19.

The CDR3 sequence: CASRGLEYTDTQYF. DNA for the CDR3: TGTGCCAGTCGGGGACTCGAATACACAGATACGCAGTATTTT. The chain joins TRBV19 to TRBJ2-3, with a weak D call TRBD2 (6 bases). V lost 8 bases and J 2 bases, leaving 14 bases between the germline ends. Germline V CDR1 and CDR2: LNHDA, SQIVND (reference sequence). The CDR3 extends over 14 amino acids. Drawing the rest from reference TRBV19 and TRBJ2-3, the complete variable domain is DGGITQSPKYLFRKEGQNVTLSCEQNLNHDAMYWYRQDPGQGLRLIYYSQIVNDFQKGDIAEGYSVSREKKESFPLTVTSAQKNPTAFYLCASRGLEYTDTQYFGPGTRLTVL.